This is a list of T cell receptor beta chains from one sample in a study of T cell responses to AZD1222 COVID-19 vaccine. Clones were read by immunoSEQ multiplex PCR, and TCRdb kept only the in-frame ones, dropping some. The data contain 150,000 to 200,000 clones, 92% of them singletons. Sequencing used peripheral blood, obtained 28 days after the second AZD1222 dose. Every receptor here comes from an adult who received the AZD1222 COVID-19 vaccine. CDR3s include the opening cysteine and the closing phenylalanine or tryptophan. Fields, in order: CDR3 length, clone size, D gene, V gene, J gene, CDR3 protein, CDR3 DNA. A D gene is named only where the DNA matches it firmly. A row's size may be missing; if present it is once, few, many or a size class.

CDR3 length: 15; clone size: .; D gene: .; V gene: TRBV11-2; J gene: TRBJ1-3; CDR3 protein: CASSLEPITGNTIYF; CDR3 DNA: TGTGCCAGCAGCTTAGAGCCAATAACTGGAAACACCATATATTTT
CDR3 length: 14; clone size: few; D gene: .; V gene: TRBV6-2/TRBV6-3; J gene: TRBJ2-5; CDR3 protein: CASSFGAEEETQYF; CDR3 DNA: TGTGCCAGCAGTTTCGGGGCGGAAGAAGAGACCCAGTACTTC
CDR3 length: 14; clone size: .; D gene: TRBD2; V gene: TRBV3-1/TRBV3-2; J gene: TRBJ2-7; CDR3 protein: CASSQDRTSSEQYF; CDR3 DNA: TGTGCCAGCAGCCAAGATCGGACTAGCTCCGAGCAGTACTTC
CDR3 length: 13; clone size: .; D gene: TRBD2; V gene: TRBV20-1; J gene: TRBJ2-3; CDR3 protein: CSASRSGGGTQYF; CDR3 DNA: TGCAGTGCTAGTCGCAGCGGGGGGGGAACGCAGTATTTT
CDR3 length: 14; clone size: .; D gene: .; V gene: TRBV3-1/TRBV3-2; J gene: TRBJ1-1; CDR3 protein: CASSQENFGAEAFF; CDR3 DNA: TGTGCCAGCAGCCAAGAAAATTTTGGAGCTGAAGCTTTCTTT
CDR3 length: 14; clone size: .; D gene: .; V gene: TRBV27; J gene: TRBJ2-3; CDR3 protein: CASSTSGRFDTQYF; CDR3 DNA: TGTGCCAGCAGTACCAGCGGGCGATTCGATACGCAGTATTTT
CDR3 length: 15; clone size: .; D gene: TRBD1; V gene: TRBV6-5; J gene: TRBJ1-2; CDR3 protein: CASTTGQGESYGYTF; CDR3 DNA: TGTGCCAGCACCACCGGACAGGGGGAAAGCTATGGCTACACCTTC
CDR3 length: 15; clone size: .; D gene: .; V gene: TRBV6-5; J gene: TRBJ1-2; CDR3 protein: CASSFSLGWTYGYTF; CDR3 DNA: TGTGCCAGCAGTTTCTCTTTGGGGTGGACCTATGGCTACACCTTC
CDR3 length: 15; clone size: .; D gene: .; V gene: TRBV15; J gene: TRBJ1-2; CDR3 protein: CATSRDGTVFYGYTF; CDR3 DNA: TGTGCCACCAGCAGAGACGGGACTGTCTTTTATGGCTACACCTTC
CDR3 length: 15; clone size: .; D gene: TRBD2; V gene: TRBV28; J gene: TRBJ2-3; CDR3 protein: CASSPSGSGTDTQYF; CDR3 DNA: TGTGCCAGCAGCCCTAGCGGGAGCGGCACAGATACGCAGTATTTT
CDR3 length: 15; clone size: .; D gene: .; V gene: TRBV15; J gene: TRBJ1-2; CDR3 protein: CATSPSTGESYGYTF; CDR3 DNA: TGTGCCACCAGCCCCTCGACGGGGGAGAGCTATGGCTACACCTTC
CDR3 length: 18; clone size: .; D gene: TRBD2; V gene: TRBV9; J gene: TRBJ2-3; CDR3 protein: CASSVFSGTGRSTDTQYF; CDR3 DNA: TGTGCCAGCAGCGTATTCAGCGGGACCGGGAGGAGCACAGATACGCAGTATTTT
CDR3 length: 13; clone size: .; D gene: .; V gene: TRBV19; J gene: TRBJ2-1; CDR3 protein: CASNGVGSGEQFF; CDR3 DNA: TGTGCCAGTAACGGAGTGGGGTCCGGTGAGCAGTTCTTC
CDR3 length: 14; clone size: .; D gene: .; V gene: TRBV7-9; J gene: TRBJ2-5; CDR3 protein: CASSLRGRGETQYF; CDR3 DNA: TGTGCCAGCAGCTTACGGGGGCGCGGGGAGACCCAGTACTTC
CDR3 length: 15; clone size: once; D gene: .; V gene: TRBV30; J gene: TRBJ1-3; CDR3 protein: CAWSPGVLPGNTIYF; CDR3 DNA: TGTGCCTGGAGTCCGGGGGTCCTGCCTGGAAACACCATATATTTT
CDR3 length: 15; clone size: .; D gene: TRBD1; V gene: TRBV6-5; J gene: TRBJ2-1; CDR3 protein: CASSYDRGDYNEQFF; CDR3 DNA: TGTGCCAGCAGTTACGACAGGGGGGACTACAATGAGCAGTTCTTC
CDR3 length: 15; clone size: .; D gene: TRBD2; V gene: TRBV30; J gene: TRBJ2-3; CDR3 protein: CAWSGLAGGPDTQYF; CDR3 DNA: TGTGCCTGGAGTGGACTAGCGGGAGGCCCAGATACGCAGTATTTT
CDR3 length: 16; clone size: .; D gene: .; V gene: TRBV28; J gene: TRBJ1-5; CDR3 protein: CASITLSPYSNQPQHF; CDR3 DNA: TGTGCCAGCATTACCCTTTCACCTTATAGCAATCAGCCCCAGCATTTT
CDR3 length: 15; clone size: .; D gene: .; V gene: TRBV15; J gene: TRBJ1-5; CDR3 protein: CATSRGGGRNQPQHF; CDR3 DNA: TGTGCCACCAGCAGAGGAGGAGGGCGCAATCAGCCCCAGCATTTT
CDR3 length: 14; clone size: .; D gene: TRBD1; V gene: TRBV3-1/TRBV3-2; J gene: TRBJ1-2; CDR3 protein: CASSQAGTAYGYTF; CDR3 DNA: TGTGCCAGCAGCCAAGCGGGGACAGCATATGGCTACACCTTC
CDR3 length: 15; clone size: .; D gene: TRBD2; V gene: TRBV5-6; J gene: TRBJ2-7; CDR3 protein: CASGYLAGGSYEQYF; CDR3 DNA: TGTGCCAGCGGGTACCTAGCGGGAGGCTCCTACGAGCAGTACTTC
CDR3 length: 14; clone size: .; D gene: TRBD1; V gene: TRBV5-8; J gene: TRBJ1-2; CDR3 protein: CASSLGGQAYGYTF; CDR3 DNA: TGTGCCAGCAGCCTCGGAGGACAGGCCTATGGCTACACCTTC
CDR3 length: 14; clone size: .; D gene: TRBD1; V gene: TRBV9; J gene: TRBJ1-1; CDR3 protein: CASSGTGKNTEAFF; CDR3 DNA: TGTGCCAGCAGCGGGACAGGGAAGAACACTGAAGCTTTCTTT
CDR3 length: 14; clone size: .; D gene: .; V gene: TRBV5-8; J gene: TRBJ1-6; CDR3 protein: CASSSGRNNSPLHF; CDR3 DNA: TGTGCCAGCAGCTCCGGCAGAAATAATTCACCCCTCCACTTT
CDR3 length: 15; clone size: .; D gene: TRBD1; V gene: TRBV18; J gene: TRBJ1-5; CDR3 protein: CASSQGQGLNQPQHF; CDR3 DNA: TGTGCCAGCTCCCAGGGACAGGGGCTCAATCAGCCCCAGCATTTT
CDR3 length: 13; clone size: .; D gene: TRBD2; V gene: TRBV5-1; J gene: TRBJ2-1; CDR3 protein: CASSQGLNNEQFF; CDR3 DNA: TGCGCCAGCAGCCAGGGACTAAACAATGAGCAGTTCTTC
CDR3 length: 11; clone size: .; D gene: .; V gene: TRBV5-6; J gene: TRBJ2-2; CDR3 protein: CASSLDGELFF; CDR3 DNA: TGTGCCAGCAGCTTGGACGGGGAGCTGTTTTTT
CDR3 length: 15; clone size: .; D gene: .; V gene: TRBV4-1; J gene: TRBJ2-7; CDR3 protein: CASSPAGGGLYEQYF; CDR3 DNA: TGCGCCAGCAGCCCGGCCGGCGGTGGACTCTACGAGCAGTACTTC
CDR3 length: 15; clone size: .; D gene: .; V gene: TRBV7-9; J gene: TRBJ2-5; CDR3 protein: CASSLLAGYQETQYF; CDR3 DNA: TGTGCCAGCAGCTTACTGGCAGGCTACCAAGAGACCCAGTACTTC